Listed below are T cell receptor beta chains from one sample, sequenced in a study of vaccination and CD4 T cells after COVID-19. Their cognate antigens are unknown. TCRdb fed the PCR reads into MiXCR, producing one record per CDR3 protein. This sample yields roughly 20,000 distinct CDR3 sequences, of which roughly 37% are seen a single time; around 18% belongs to the top ten. This material consisted of CD4+ T cells from blood, cultured in vitro, taken before SARS-CoV-2 vaccination. These receptors all stem from a human donor who received a COVID-19 vaccine. Both conserved end residues are part of each CDR3. The D gene is left open where the match is weak. Clone size appears in some rows only: once, few, many, or a class for an expanded clone.

d_call	v_call	j_call	clone_size	cdr3_nt	cdr3_aa
TRBD1	TRBV12-3/TRBV12-4	TRBJ2-1	once	TGTGCCAGCAGTTTCTGGACAGGGGGAGATTACAATGAGCAGTTCTTC	CASSFWTGGDYNEQFF
TRBD1	TRBV7-9	TRBJ1-2	few	TGTGCCAGCACAACAGGGGGCCGAGGTGGCTACACCTTC	CASTTGGRGGYTF
.	TRBV5-1	TRBJ2-5	few	TGCGCCAGCAGAGAAGCGGTCCTGCGGGAGACCCAGTACTTC	CASREAVLRETQYF
.	TRBV10-3	TRBJ1-3	.	TGTGCCATCAGCGGGTTGGACCCTGGAAACACCATATATTTT	CAISGLDPGNTIYF
TRBD2	TRBV6-1	TRBJ2-1	.	TGTGCCAGCACCCCGGGCGGGGGGTGGCGGGGTGAGCAGTTCTTC	CASTPGGGWRGEQFF
.	TRBV24-1	TRBJ2-7	few	TGTGCCACCAGTGAGGCAGGGTTATACGAGCAGTACTTC	CATSEAGLYEQYF
.	TRBV4-1	TRBJ2-7	.	TGCGCCAGCAGGCAAACAGGGACCTACGAGCAGTACTTC	CASRQTGTYEQYF
.	TRBV20-1	TRBJ2-5	.	TGCAGTGGGAGGACTACACAAGAGACCCAGTACTTC	CSGRTTQETQYF
.	TRBV7-8	TRBJ1-5	few	TGTGCCAGCAGCTTAGAGGCTTTGGCAGGGTTTCAGCCCCAGCATTTT	CASSLEALAGFQPQHF
.	TRBV5-1	TRBJ1-2	few	TGCGCCAGCAGCTTGGCGGCCGGCTATGGCTACACCTTC	CASSLAAGYGYTF
.	TRBV6-1	TRBJ2-3	few	TGTGCCAGCAGGGGGGGCTTAGGCACAGATACGCAGTATTTT	CASRGGLGTDTQYF
TRBD2	TRBV28	TRBJ2-3	once	TGTGCCAGCAGTTTATTTGCGGGGGGGGCCGTAAATACGCAGTATTTT	CASSLFAGGAVNTQYF
TRBD1	TRBV6-1	TRBJ1-1	.	TGTGCCAGCAGACTCAGGTTTCGACAGGGCGGGACTGAAGCTTTCTTT	CASRLRFRQGGTEAFF
TRBD1	TRBV12-3/TRBV12-4	TRBJ2-7	.	TGTGCCAGCAGTTCCCGGACAGGGGGCCCCTACGAGCAGTACTTC	CASSSRTGGPYEQYF
.	TRBV2	TRBJ1-4	few	TGTGCCAGCAGTCCAAGACTGACAAGACTGTTTTTT	CASSPRLTRLFF
.	TRBV20-1	TRBJ1-1	.	TGCAGTGCTAGAGACAGGGGCCGAAACACTGAAGCTTTCTTT	CSARDRGRNTEAFF
.	TRBV7-2	TRBJ1-5	.	TGTGCCAGCAGCTCAGAGGGGGGTCGTAGTCAGCCCCAGCATTTT	CASSSEGGRSQPQHF
.	TRBV6-1	TRBJ1-1	few	TGTGCCAGCAGTCAAGGCGTGAACACTGAAGCTTTCTTT	CASSQGVNTEAFF
.	TRBV5-4	TRBJ2-1	few	TGTGCCAGCAGCTCCTCCCGGGGTTTCAATGAGCAGTTCTTC	CASSSSRGFNEQFF
TRBD2	TRBV24-1	TRBJ2-6	.	TGTGCCACCGGGAGGAGCGGGGCGGGTGGGGCCAACGTCCTGACTTTC	CATGRSGAGGANVLTF
TRBD2	TRBV19	TRBJ2-3	.	TGTGCCAGTAGTATGATGGGGTCTAGCGGGGAGACCACAGATACGCAGTATTTT	CASSMMGSSGETTDTQYF
TRBD1	TRBV19	TRBJ1-2	few	TGTGCCAGTGGCAGGGGGCCTAACTATGGCTACACCTTC	CASGRGPNYGYTF
.	TRBV21-1	TRBJ2-7	.	TGTGCCAGCAGCAAAGAAGACGCAATCTACGAGCAGTACTTC	CASSKEDAIYEQYF
.	TRBV20-1	TRBJ2-3	.	TGCAGTGCGTCGTCCTATGCGGCAGGGCTCACAGATACGCAGTATTTT	CSASSYAAGLTDTQYF
TRBD1	TRBV20-1	TRBJ2-7	.	TGCAGTGCTAGACACTCGGGACAGGGGGCTTACGAGCAGTACTTC	CSARHSGQGAYEQYF
TRBD2	TRBV2	TRBJ2-3	.	TGTGCCAGCCGAAAGACTAGCGGGCGAAGTACAGATACGCAGTATTTT	CASRKTSGRSTDTQYF
.	TRBV19	TRBJ1-1	few	TGTGCCAGTAGTCCCCGGGACACCGAGAACACTGAAGCTTTCTTT	CASSPRDTENTEAFF
.	TRBV7-8	TRBJ2-5	few	TGTGCCAGCAGCTTATTATTGCTAGGGGAGACCCAGTACTTC	CASSLLLLGETQYF
TRBD1	TRBV27	TRBJ2-3	.	TGTGCCAGCAGTTCGTTGAGAGGGGGCGTAAGCACAGATACGCAGTATTTT	CASSSLRGGVSTDTQYF